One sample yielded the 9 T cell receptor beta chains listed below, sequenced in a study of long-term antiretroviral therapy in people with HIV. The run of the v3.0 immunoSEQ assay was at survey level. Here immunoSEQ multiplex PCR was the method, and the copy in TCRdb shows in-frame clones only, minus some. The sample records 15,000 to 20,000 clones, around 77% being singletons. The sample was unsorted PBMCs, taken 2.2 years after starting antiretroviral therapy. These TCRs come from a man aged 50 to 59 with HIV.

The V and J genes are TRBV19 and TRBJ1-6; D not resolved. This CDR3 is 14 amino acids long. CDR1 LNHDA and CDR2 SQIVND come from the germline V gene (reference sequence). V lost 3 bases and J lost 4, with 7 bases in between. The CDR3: CASSMQSYNSPLHF. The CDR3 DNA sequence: TGTGCCAGTAGTATGCAGTCTTATAATTCACCCCTCCACTTT.

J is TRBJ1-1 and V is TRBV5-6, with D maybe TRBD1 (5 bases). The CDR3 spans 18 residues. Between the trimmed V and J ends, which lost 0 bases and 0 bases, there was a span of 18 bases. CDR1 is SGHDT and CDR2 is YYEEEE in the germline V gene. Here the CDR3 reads CASSLGMGLLLVNTEAFF. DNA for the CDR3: TGTGCCAGCAGCTTGGGGATGGGACTCCTCCTAGTGAACACTGAAGCTTTCTTT.

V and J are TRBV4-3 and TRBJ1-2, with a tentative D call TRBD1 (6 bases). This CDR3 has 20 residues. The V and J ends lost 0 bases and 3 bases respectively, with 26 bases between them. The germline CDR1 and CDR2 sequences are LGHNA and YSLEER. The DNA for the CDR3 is TGCGCCAGCAGCCAAGAGCCAATTCTGACTAAGGGGGGCGCCTACTATGGCTACACCTTC. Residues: CASSQEPILTKGGAYYGYTF.

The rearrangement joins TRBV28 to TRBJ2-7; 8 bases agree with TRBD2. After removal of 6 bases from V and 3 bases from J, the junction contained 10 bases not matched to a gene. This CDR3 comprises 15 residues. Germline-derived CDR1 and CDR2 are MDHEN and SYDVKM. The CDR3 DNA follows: TGTGCCAGCAGCCCCCGGGGTAGCGGGAACTACGAGCAGTACTTC. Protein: CASSPRGSGNYEQYF.

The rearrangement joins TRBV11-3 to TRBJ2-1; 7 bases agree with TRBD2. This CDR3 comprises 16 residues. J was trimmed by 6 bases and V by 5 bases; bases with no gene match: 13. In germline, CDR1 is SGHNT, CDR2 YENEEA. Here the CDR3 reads CASSPGGSGMGNEQFF. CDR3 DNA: TGTGCCAGCAGCCCAGGTGGGAGCGGGATGGGCAATGAGCAGTTCTTC.

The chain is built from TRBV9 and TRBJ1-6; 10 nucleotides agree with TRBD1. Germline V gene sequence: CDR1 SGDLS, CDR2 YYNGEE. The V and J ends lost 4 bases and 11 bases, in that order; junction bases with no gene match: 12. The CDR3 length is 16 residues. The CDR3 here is CASSLGQGVKNPPLHF. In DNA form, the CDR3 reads TGTGCCAGCAGCCTAGGACAGGGGGTAAAGAATCCACCCCTCCACTTT. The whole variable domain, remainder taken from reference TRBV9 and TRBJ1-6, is DSGVTQTPKHLITATGQRVTLRCSPRSGDLSVYWYQQSLDQGLQFLIQYYNGEERAKGNILERFSAQQFPDLHSELNLSSLELGDSALYFCASSLGQGVKNPPLHFGNGTRLTVT.

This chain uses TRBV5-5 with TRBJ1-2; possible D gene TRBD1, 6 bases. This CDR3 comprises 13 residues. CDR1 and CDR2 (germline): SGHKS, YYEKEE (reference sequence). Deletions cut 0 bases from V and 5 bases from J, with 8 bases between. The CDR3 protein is CASSLDRVYGYTF. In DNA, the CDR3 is TGTGCCAGCAGCTTGGACAGGGTATATGGCTACACCTTC. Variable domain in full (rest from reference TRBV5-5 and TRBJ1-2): DAGVTQSPTHLIKTRGQQVTLRCSPISGHKSVSWYQQVLGQGPQFIFQYYEKEERGRGNFPDRFSARQFPNYSSELNVNALLLGDSALYLCASSLDRVYGYTFGSGTRLTVV.

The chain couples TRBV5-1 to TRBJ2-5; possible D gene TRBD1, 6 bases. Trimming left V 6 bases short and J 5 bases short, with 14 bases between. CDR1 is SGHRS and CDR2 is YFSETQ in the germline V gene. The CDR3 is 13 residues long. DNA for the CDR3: TGCGCCAGCATCTGGGGGCGTTGGGAGACCCAGTACTTC. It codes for CASIWGRWETQYF.

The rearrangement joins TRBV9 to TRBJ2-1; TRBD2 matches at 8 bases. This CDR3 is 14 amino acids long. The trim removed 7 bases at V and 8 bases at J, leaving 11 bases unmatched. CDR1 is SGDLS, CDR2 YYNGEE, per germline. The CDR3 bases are TGTGCCAGCTCTCGGGAGGGCGTTTTGGATGAGCAGTTCTTC. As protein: CASSREGVLDEQFF.